The 21 T cell receptor beta chains given below trace back to one sample, sequenced in a study of metastatic and nonmetastatic thyroid tumors. All patients reached thyroid surgery having received no treatment beforehand. Via MiXCR, TCRdb re-called the PCR reads. Of about 18,000 clones listed, around a fifth are singletons. The sequencing sample was made of tumor tissue. The receptors come from a female donor with papillary thyroid cancer or a benign thyroid nodule (not recorded which). Some clones in this sample may be carry-over from other donors' samples.

This clone appeared many times. The CDR3 loop is CSVEETVGNEQFF. CDR3 nucleotide sequence: TGCAGCGTCGAGGAGACCGTTGGGAATGAGCAGTTCTTC. The V and J genes are TRBV29-1 and TRBJ2-1, with D hard to call. V dropped 6 bases and J dropped 7 bases, with 16 bases sitting between them. The CDR3 has 13 residues. Germline V gives CDR1 SQVTM, CDR2 ANQGSEA.

This clone was counted between two and nine times. Written as DNA, the CDR3 is TGTGCCAGCAGCGCCGGGACAGGGTTCGAGCAGTACGTC. This gives the protein CASSAGTGFEQYV. The rearrangement uses TRBV6-1 and TRBJ2-7, with 9 bases that match TRBD1. The CDR3 totals 13 residues. Germline-derived CDR1 and CDR2 are MNHNS and SASEGT. Trimming cost V 6 bases and J 6 bases; bases outside gene matches: 6.

This clone has ten or more counts. This chain connects TRBV29-1 to TRBJ2-1, with D tentatively TRBD1 (5 bases). This CDR3 has 11 amino acids. Per germline, CDR1 SQVTM and CDR2 ANQGSEA. With 7 bases removed from V and 7 bases from J, the gap between germline ends came to 11 bases. The CDR3 loop is CSARWTNEQFF. Written as DNA, the CDR3 is TGCAGCGCCCGGTGGACAAATGAGCAGTTCTTC.

In its sample, this clone was seen a few times. V gene TRBV27 combines with J gene TRBJ2-1; tentative D call: TRBD1 (6 bases). Trimming removed 3 bases from V and 11 bases from J, with 14 bases in between. The CDR3 has 13 amino acids. The germline CDR1 and CDR2 sequences are MNHEY and SMNVEV (reference sequence). The CDR3 DNA follows: TGTGCCAGCAGTTTTAACAGGGAAACAAAGCAGTTCTTC. This encodes CASSFNRETKQFF.

The J gene is TRBJ1-2, the V gene TRBV6-2 or TRBV6-3; 7 nucleotides agree with TRBD1. CDR3 length equals 15 residues. After removal of 6 bases from V and 10 bases from J, the junction contained 17 bases not matched to a gene. Per germline, CDR1 MNHEY and CDR2 SVGEGT. In nucleotides, the CDR3 is TGTGCCAGCAGCCCACGACAGGGTATAGGACTCGTCTACACCTTC. Residues: CASSPRQGIGLVYTF.

This clone came up many times. The gene calls are TRBV10-3 and TRBJ2-1; a weak D match, TRBD2 (5 bases). CDR3 length: 12 amino acids. V was clipped by 6 bases and J by 7 bases, with 10 bases between them. The V gene's germline CDR1 is ENHRY and CDR2 SYGVKD. In DNA form, the CDR3 reads TGTGCCATCAGGGACTTCGGGAATGAGCAGTTCTTC. This translates into CAIRDFGNEQFF.

This clone was counted between two and nine times. This chain links TRBV3-1 with TRBJ1-2; no definite D call. The V end was cut by 1 base, the J end by 3 bases, with 6 bases between. The germline V gene encodes CDR1 LGHDT and CDR2 YNNKEL (reference sequence). This CDR3 is built from 13 residues. As DNA, the CDR3 is TGTGCCAGCAGCCAAGGCAGGTACTATGGCTACACCTTC. Residues: CASSQGRYYGYTF. Drawing the rest from reference TRBV3-1 and TRBJ1-2, the complete variable domain is DTAVSQTPKYLVTQMGNDKSIKCEQNLGHDTMYWYKQDSKKFLKIMFSYNNKELIINETVPNRFSPKSPDKAHLNLHINSLELGDSAVYFCASSQGRYYGYTFGSGTRLTVV.

This clone was seen ten or more times. The V gene is TRBV15, the J gene TRBJ1-5; no clear D gene. Between the trimmed V and J ends, which lost 4 bases and 3 bases, there was a span of 10 bases. Germline V gene lookup returns CDR1 LNHNV and CDR2 YYDKDF (reference sequence). CDR3 length: 14 amino acids. The CDR3 here is CATSKEGTNQPQHF. The DNA for the CDR3 is TGTGCCACCAGCAAGGAGGGTACCAATCAGCCCCAGCATTTT.

The gene calls are TRBV9 and TRBJ1-2; D is unclear. The germline gives CDR1 SGDLS, CDR2 YYNGEE. This CDR3 spans 12 amino acids. V was clipped by 8 bases and J by 2 bases, with 10 bases between them. CDR3 protein: CARLRVNYGYTF. The CDR3 coding sequence is TGTGCCAGGTTAAGGGTAAACTATGGCTACACCTTC.

There are many counts of this clone. This clone may be a read error of a much larger clone one base away. The chain carries TRBV28 and TRBJ2-7; D is undetermined. The CDR3 has 15 amino acids. The germline V gene encodes CDR1 MDHEN and CDR2 SYDVKM. The CDR3 DNA follows: TGTGTCAGCACCCCGAAGGCCCTAATTAACTACGAGCAGTACTTC. Its protein is CVSTPKALINYEQYF.

This clone is a singleton in its sample. DNA of the CDR3: TGTGCCAGCAGTAACCCCAGACAGGTCGTTCAGCCCCAGCATTTT. This translates into CASSNPRQVVQPQHF. The chain is built from TRBV28 and TRBJ1-5; TRBD1 is a possible D gene (6 bases). This CDR3 is built from 15 residues. Trimming removed 5 bases from V and 6 bases from J, with 17 bases in between. CDR1 and CDR2 from the germline V gene are MDHEN and SYDVKM.

This clone has just a few counts. The V and J genes are TRBV27 and TRBJ2-2; the match to TRBD1 covers 10 bases. J lost 4 bases, V lost 6 bases, and 8 bases had no gene match. Germline lookup yields CDR1 MNHEY and CDR2 SMNVEV (reference sequence). The CDR3 has 16 residues. CDR3 sequence: CASSLTRQGATGELFF. The CDR3 bases are TGTGCCAGCAGCCTCACTCGACAGGGGGCCACCGGGGAGCTGTTTTTT.

This clone was detected ten times or more. This chain joins TRBV5-4 and TRBJ2-5, with TRBD1 matching over 7 bases. Looked up from germline, CDR1 is SGHNT and CDR2 is YYREEE (reference sequence). CDR3 length: 13 amino acids. Losses at the gene ends were 3 bases for V and 4 bases for J; bases not matched to a gene: 3. The CDR3 loop is CASSYRGTETQYF. The CDR3 coding sequence is TGTGCCAGCAGCTACAGGGGAACAGAGACCCAGTACTTC.

V usage is TRBV27 and J usage is TRBJ1-1; D possibly corresponds to TRBD1 (5 bases). CDR1 is MNHEY, CDR2 SMNVEV, per germline (reference sequence). Trimming removed 3 bases at V and 4 bases at J, with 6 bases between. The CDR3 totals 12 residues. CDR3 in DNA: TGTGCCAGCAGTTTGAGGGGCACTGAAGCTTTCTTT. It yields the protein CASSLRGTEAFF.

This sequence joins TRBV6-1 and TRBJ2-4, with TRBD2 matching over 12 bases. The trim removed 2 bases at V and 4 bases at J, leaving 0 bases unmatched. This CDR3 comprises 15 residues. Germline V gives CDR1 MNHNS, CDR2 SASEGT. The CDR3 nucleotides read TGTGCCAGCAGTGAACTAGCGGGGGGGAAAAACATTCAGTACTTC. Residues: CASSELAGGKNIQYF.

J is TRBJ2-7 and V is TRBV7-9; 7 nucleotides agree with TRBD1. Germline V gives CDR1 SEHNR, CDR2 FQNEAQ (reference sequence). V lost 5 bases, J lost 0 bases, and 7 bases stayed unmatched. There are 15 residues in the CDR3. DNA of the CDR3: TGTGCCAGCAGCGGGACGGACAGGAGCTCCTACGAGCAGTACTTC. Translated: CASSGTDRSSYEQYF.

In this sample, this clone turned up many times. The genes are TRBV27 and TRBJ1-4, with 7 positions matching TRBD1. The CDR3 covers 15 residues. CDR1 MNHEY and CDR2 SMNVEV come from the germline V gene (reference sequence). The junction had 7 bases not matched to a gene; V was cut back by 4 bases and J by 5 bases. CDR3 residues: CASSSLDRKNEKLFF. The CDR3, as DNA: TGTGCCAGCAGTTCCCTGGACAGGAAAAATGAAAAACTGTTTTTT.

The genes are TRBV28 and TRBJ1-2, with TRBD1 identical over 11 bases. Germline V CDR1 and CDR2: MDHEN, SYDVKM. V lost 6 bases, J lost 6 bases, and 6 bases stayed unmatched. This CDR3 contains 14 residues. DNA of the CDR3: TGTGCCAGCAGCTGGACAGGGGGCACAGATGGCTACACCTTC. Protein product: CASSWTGGTDGYTF.

This clone occurred once. The V and J genes are TRBV20-1 and TRBJ1-1, with D possibly TRBD1 on 5 matching bases. CDR3 length: 16 amino acids. V dropped 6 bases and J dropped 4 bases, with 24 bases sitting between them. Germline values: CDR1 DFQATT, CDR2 SNEGSKA (reference sequence). CDR3 in DNA: TGCAGTGCGCGATTCCAGGGAGGAACATCCAGCACTGAAGCTTTCTTT. Translated: CSARFQGGTSSTEAFF.

The table lists this clone with many counts. The rearrangement joins TRBV2 to TRBJ2-7, with 8 bases identical to TRBD2. Germline V gene lookup returns CDR1 SNHLY and CDR2 FYNNEI. The J segment lost 4 bases and the V segment lost 7 bases, leaving 6 bases of the junction unmatched. This CDR3 spans 13 amino acids. The CDR3 DNA sequence: TGTGCCAGCACAGCGGGAGCCTTATACGAGCAGTACTTC. Its protein product is CASTAGALYEQYF.

This clone was detected ten times or more. The chain combines TRBV20-1 with TRBJ2-5; 8 bases map to TRBD1. Per the germline V gene, CDR1 is DFQATT and CDR2 is SNEGSKA (reference sequence). The CDR3 has 17 residues. The J segment lost 5 bases and the V segment lost 2 bases, leaving 16 bases of the junction unmatched. Here the CDR3 DNA reads TGCAGTGCTAGACTTCTCACCGGACAGGGTAATTGGGAGACCCAGTACTTC. This sequence encodes CSARLLTGQGNWETQYF.